Listed here are 5 T cell receptor beta chains from one sample, sequenced in a study of blood T cell repertoires in COVID-19. Measured with immunoSEQ multiplex PCR; TCRdb has only the in-frame clones, and not every one. The sample carries about 130,000 clones, around 86% recorded once. Sequencing was performed on peripheral blood. Receptors were obtained from a man aged 45-60 years with active COVID-19.

The chain recombines TRBV5-5 with TRBJ1-1; a weak D match, TRBD1 (5 bases). The V end lost 7 bases, the J end lost 4 bases, and 17 bases lay between the germline ends. The CDR3 extends over 14 amino acids. Germline CDR1 is SGHKS and CDR2 is YYEKEE (reference sequence). In nucleotides, the CDR3 is TGTGCCAGCTGGGCGACAGATCGGGTCACTGAAGCTTTCTTT. It translates to CASWATDRVTEAFF.

The V and J genes are TRBV4-1 and TRBJ2-1; D is undetermined. The CDR3 runs 14 residues. CDR1 is MGHRA, CDR2 YSYEKL, per germline. Trimming shortened V by 4 bases and J by 5 bases, and 12 bases separated the two germline ends. The CDR3 reads CASSPPLRDNEQFF. In DNA form, the CDR3 reads TGCGCCAGCAGCCCTCCCTTGCGCGACAATGAGCAGTTCTTC.

The rearrangement joins TRBV13 to TRBJ1-1; 9 bases are a match to TRBD1. The junction had 12 bases not matched to a gene; V was cut back by 6 bases and J by 1 base. This CDR3 has 17 amino acids. Per germline, CDR1 PRHDT and CDR2 FYEKMQ (reference sequence). CDR3 protein: CASRTKQGAEENTEAFF. The CDR3 bases are TGTGCCAGCAGAACCAAACAGGGGGCGGAGGAGAACACTGAAGCTTTCTTT.

The rearrangement uses TRBV11-1 and TRBJ2-3; a possible D gene is TRBD1 (6 bases). Trimming cost V 3 bases and J 1 base, with 11 bases left between them. Per germline, CDR1 SGHAT and CDR2 FQDESV (reference sequence). This CDR3 region has 15 residues. CDR3 bases: TGTGCCAGCAGCTTTACAGGGACCGGCACAGATACGCAGTATTTT. Its protein product is CASSFTGTGTDTQYF.

The sample holds a few counts of this clone. The genes are TRBV5-4 and TRBJ1-4; 11 bases match TRBD1. V gave up 5 bases and J gave up 8 bases; unmatched junction bases: 5. This CDR3 spans 14 amino acids. Germline lookup yields CDR1 SGHNT and CDR2 YYREEE (reference sequence). CDR3 sequence: CASRRDRGTEKLFF. The CDR3 nucleotides are TGTGCCAGCAGACGGGACAGGGGGACCGAAAAACTGTTTTTT.